The entry below gives a single TCR beta chain sequence along with its context. The data belong to a study of blood T cell repertoires in COVID-19. About the research overall: The study drew acute and convalescent COVID-19 samples from the United States, Italy and Spain. PBMCs, B-cell-depleted T cells, or T cells provided the cDNA or gDNA that made up the material.

Measured with immunoSEQ multiplex PCR; TCRdb has only the in-frame clones, and not every one. This table has about 250,000 clones, over 75% appearing once. Assignments of participants to cohorts depended upon their own reported clinical history. CDR3 size: 14 residues. The J segment lost 7 bases and the V segment lost 10 bases, leaving 10 bases of the junction unmatched. Germline CDR1 ENHRY, CDR2 SYGVKD. Sequencing used PBMCs or T cells enriched from blood (not recorded which). The TCR sequence derives from a woman between 50 and 59 years old with acute COVID-19. The chain joins TRBV10-3 to TRBJ1-6; 7 bases agree with TRBD1. The CDR3 DNA sequence: TGTGCCACCGCCCTGGACAGGTCAAATTCACCCCTCCACTTT. Translation gives CATALDRSNSPLHF.